Listed below are T cell receptor beta chains from one sample, sequenced in a study of blood T cell repertoires in COVID-19. Libraries were prepared by immunoSEQ multiplex PCR; TCRdb keeps only in-frame clonotypes and omits some of them. The data contain around 130,000 clones, about four fifths of them singletons. The source material was PBMCs or T cells enriched from blood (not recorded which). These receptors were collected from a young man who had recovered from COVID-19. Each CDR3 is given with its conserved first and last residue. A D gene is named only where the DNA matches it firmly. Clone size is shown for a subset of rows, as once, few, many or a class of expanded clone.

>TRBV2|NA|TRBJ2-2|NA
TGTGCCAGCAGGGAACAGGGCACGAACACCGGGGAGCTGTTTTTT
CASREQGTNTGELFF
>TRBV27|NA|TRBJ1-5|NA
TGTGCCAGCAGTTTAGGTCAGGGGCCCAATCAGCCCCAGCATTTT
CASSLGQGPNQPQHF
>TRBV6-1|NA|TRBJ2-6|NA
TGTGCCAGCAGTGAAGTCGTAGGGGTTGGGGCCAACGTCCTGACTTTC
CASSEVVGVGANVLTF
>TRBV11-2|few|TRBJ2-3|TRBD2
TGTGCCAGCAGCCCCGGGACTAGCGGGGGCACAGATACGCAGTATTTT
CASSPGTSGGTDTQYF
>TRBV7-3|NA|TRBJ2-2|TRBD2
TGTGCCAGCAGCTTAATTGGCGGGAGCGGAACCGGGGAGCTGTTTTTT
CASSLIGGSGTGELFF
>TRBV12-5|once|TRBJ1-1|TRBD1
TGTGCTAGTGGTTCCTGGACAGGGGGTCTCACTGAAGCTTTCTTT
CASGSWTGGLTEAFF
>TRBV4-1|NA|TRBJ2-1|NA
TGCGCCAGCAGCCAAGCCTCCGGGACATTATACAATGAGCAGTTCTTC
CASSQASGTLYNEQFF
>TRBV29-1|NA|TRBJ2-3|NA
TGCAGCGTTACGGGGGGCCCAGATACGCAGTATTTT
CSVTGGPDTQYF
>TRBV28|NA|TRBJ1-2|TRBD1
TGTGCCAGCAGTGAAGACAGGGGCAATGGCTACACCTTC
CASSEDRGNGYTF
>TRBV2|NA|TRBJ2-3|NA
TGTGCCAGCAGTGGCTACACAGATACGCAGTATTTT
CASSGYTDTQYF
>TRBV27|NA|TRBJ2-1|NA
TGTGCCAGCAGTTTTTCAAACAATGAGCAGTTCTTC
CASSFSNNEQFF
>TRBV2|few|TRBJ2-5|NA
TGTGCCAGCAGTGAAGCGCTATCCCAGTACTTC
CASSEALSQYF
>TRBV2|NA|TRBJ1-3|TRBD1
TGTGCCAGCATCGCCATGCAGGGGGCGGACACCATATATTTT
CASIAMQGADTIYF
>TRBV19|NA|TRBJ1-5|TRBD1
TGTGCCAGTAGTCCGGATCGACAGGGGAGTCAGCCCCAGCATTTT
CASSPDRQGSQPQHF
>TRBV4-1|few|TRBJ1-5|NA
TGCGCCAGCAGCCAGTGGGCAGGTAATCAGCCCCAGCATTTT
CASSQWAGNQPQHF
>TRBV18|once|TRBJ2-3|NA
TGTGCCAGCTCACCGAGGGAGCGGGCCACAGATACGCAGTATTTT
CASSPRERATDTQYF
>TRBV29-1|NA|TRBJ2-5|TRBD1
TGCAGCGTTGCCAGATCGACAGGGGAAGAGACCCAGTACTTC
CSVARSTGEETQYF
>TRBV5-4|NA|TRBJ1-3|NA
TGTGCCAGCAGCTTGGGAGGCGGAAACACCATATATTTT
CASSLGGGNTIYF
>TRBV9|NA|TRBJ2-3|TRBD2
TGTGCCAGCAGCGGGGGACTAGCGGTTAGCACAGATACGCAGTATTTT
CASSGGLAVSTDTQYF
>TRBV5-6|NA|TRBJ2-3|NA
TGTGCCAGCAGTCACTCAATAAGCACAGATACGCAGTATTTT
CASSHSISTDTQYF
>TRBV3-1/TRBV3-2|few|TRBJ1-6|NA
TGTGCCAGCAGCCAAGACGATGCAGGATCACCCCTCCACTTT
CASSQDDAGSPLHF
>TRBV2|NA|TRBJ1-6|NA
TGTGCCAGCAGTGAATCGTCCTCTTCTTCACCCCTCCACTTT
CASSESSSSSPLHF
>TRBV10-2|NA|TRBJ1-1|NA
TGCGCCAGCAGTGATGACAGTCAGAACACTGAAGCTTTCTTT
CASSDDSQNTEAFF
>TRBV19|NA|TRBJ2-1|TRBD2
TGTGCCAGTAGTATAGAAGGACTAGCCGGAGGCTACAATGAGCAGTTCTTC
CASSIEGLAGGYNEQFF
>TRBV12-5|once|TRBJ1-5|NA
TGTGCTAGTGGCCCAGACGCGGGTCAGCCCCAGCATTTT
CASGPDAGQPQHF
>TRBV4-1|NA|TRBJ1-1|NA
TGCGCCAGCAGCCACGGGAACACTGAAGCTTTCTTT
CASSHGNTEAFF
>TRBV2|NA|TRBJ2-5|NA
TGTGCCAGCAGTGAAATCGGGGAGACCCAGTACTTC
CASSEIGETQYF
>TRBV11-3|once|TRBJ2-7|TRBD2
TGTGCCAGCAGCTTAGCCGGGGGGAACGAGCAGTACTTC
CASSLAGGNEQYF
>TRBV6-1|NA|TRBJ1-6|NA
TGTGCCAGCAGTGAATATCAACCGGGAGATAATTCACCCCTCCACTTT
CASSEYQPGDNSPLHF